This TCR beta chain was sequenced during a study of beta chain features in type 1 diabetes. Points from the study as a whole: The cDNA sequencing approach could over-represent high-TCR-expressing cells. Reduced insertions and increased deletions marked VDJ junctions in type 1 diabetes patients.

In the case of this clone: What it binds is not known.

The whole isolated RNA underwent reverse transcription, so sequencing captured expressed TCRB transcripts. Using immunoSEQ multiplex PCR, the repertoire was profiled, and TCRdb retains in-frame clones only, with some absent. This table holds 130,000 to 150,000 clones, 48% found once. The CDR3 totals 15 residues. V was trimmed by 0 bases and J by 0 bases, leaving 6 bases between them. Germline V gene sequence: CDR1 LNHDA, CDR2 SQIVND (reference sequence). The chain combines TRBV19 with TRBJ1-5, with D hard to call. This sequence originates from a man aged 18 to 30 in good health. Sequenced sample: Tregs from blood. CDR3 DNA: TGTGCCAGTAGTATAGACAGATCTAGCAATCAGCCCCAGCATTTT. It encodes CASSIDRSSNQPQHF.